A single sample gave rise to the 30 T cell receptor beta chains below, sequenced in a study of blood T cell repertoires in COVID-19. Measured with immunoSEQ multiplex PCR; TCRdb has only the in-frame clones, and not every one. The profile shows about 120,000 clones, about nine tenths of them singletons. Sequenced sample: peripheral blood. The receptors come from a human donor with active COVID-19. The donor label of this sample is uncertain.

The rearrangement links TRBV23-1 to TRBJ1-5, with TRBD1 identical over 7 bases. TRBV23-1 is an ORF, and what it does is uncertain. J was trimmed by 4 bases and V by 3 bases; bases with no gene match: 6. The CDR3 length is 15 residues. CDR3 DNA: TGCGCCAGCAGTCACCCCGGACAGGCTAATCAGCCCCAGCATTTT. Its protein product is CASSHPGQANQPQHF.

The V and J genes are TRBV4-1 and TRBJ2-1; 7 positions agree with TRBD1. The germline CDR1 and CDR2 sequences are MGHRA and YSYEKL. V shed 3 bases and J 5 bases; nucleotides not matched to a gene: 13. The CDR3 loop spans 17 amino acids. The CDR3 sequence: CASSQEPNRGLHNEQFF. The CDR3 DNA reads TGCGCCAGCAGCCAGGAACCAAACAGGGGCTTGCACAATGAGCAGTTCTTC.

This clone came up once. The genes are TRBV6-5 and TRBJ1-1; a weak D match, TRBD1 (6 bases). CDR3 size: 12 residues. Trimming removed 2 bases at V and 7 bases at J, with 8 bases between. The germline CDR1 and CDR2 sequences are MNHEY and SVGAGI. CDR3 nucleotides: TGTGCCAGCAGTTACGCGGACAGTGAAGCTTTCTTT. This sequence encodes CASSYADSEAFF.

In its sample, this clone was seen once. The CDR3 DNA sequence: TGTGCCAGCAGCAAAAGCGGGGGGGCCATCGATGAGCAGTTCTTC. This encodes CASSKSGGAIDEQFF. The chain joins TRBV11-2 to TRBJ2-1, with 10 bases aligning to TRBD2. The CDR3 is made up of 15 amino acids. The V gene end was trimmed by 5 bases and the J gene end by 8 bases; junction bases not matched to a gene: 9. The germline V gene has CDR1 SGHAT and CDR2 FQNNGV.

The V gene is TRBV6-2 or TRBV6-3, the J gene TRBJ2-7; D possibly corresponds to TRBD1 (5 bases). The germline V gene has CDR1 MNHEY and CDR2 SVGEGT. The CDR3 runs 11 residues. Trimming took off 5 bases at V and 6 bases at J, with 8 bases between the two ends. The CDR3 nucleotides read TGTGCCAGCAGTCCAGGGTCCGAGCAGTACTTC. It encodes CASSPGSEQYF.

The chain recombines TRBV4-1 with TRBJ2-7; 8 nucleotides match TRBD2. V lost 6 bases, J lost 3 bases, and 13 bases stayed unmatched. Germline V lookup: CDR1 MGHRA, CDR2 YSYEKL. The CDR3 covers 16 residues. The CDR3 nucleotides are TGCGCCAGCAGACCAGCCAAGACTAGCGATTACTACGAGCAGTACTTC. It encodes CASRPAKTSDYYEQYF.

The CDR3 nucleotides read TGCGCCAGCAGTCAGGAGGGACCAACTCCGAGGGAGCAGTACTTC. Encoded protein: CASSQEGPTPREQYF. The V gene is TRBV23-1, the J gene TRBJ2-7, with a possible D match to TRBD2 (6 bases). TRBV23-1 is an open reading frame whose function is uncertain. V shed 3 bases and J shed 7 bases, with 19 bases lying between them. This CDR3 is built from 15 residues.

The chain combines TRBV7-9 with TRBJ2-2; 11 bases map to TRBD2. With 4 bases clipped from V and 5 bases from J, the junction kept 6 bases outside the gene matches. Germline-derived CDR1 and CDR2 are SEHNR and FQNEAQ (reference sequence). The CDR3 contains 16 residues. The CDR3 sequence is CASSSIAGGPTGELFF. CDR3 DNA: TGTGCCAGCAGCTCTATAGCGGGGGGGCCTACCGGGGAGCTGTTTTTT.

The rearrangement uses TRBV27 and TRBJ2-7; TRBD1 might be the D (6 bases). Germline V gene data show CDR1 as MNHEY and CDR2 as SMNVEV (reference sequence). This CDR3 spans 13 amino acids. V lost 6 bases, J lost 0 bases, and 9 bases lay in between. The CDR3 region is CASRGHYSYEQYF. The CDR3 DNA sequence: TGTGCCAGCAGGGGACACTACTCCTACGAGCAGTACTTC.

The CDR3 reads CASSLIAPGSSYNSPLHF. For the CDR3, the DNA is TGTGCCAGCAGTTTAATTGCCCCGGGGAGCTCCTATAATTCACCCCTCCACTTT. The chain is built from TRBV27 and TRBJ1-6; no firm D call. Germline V gene lookup returns CDR1 MNHEY and CDR2 SMNVEV (reference sequence). This CDR3 has 18 amino acids. V shed 2 bases and J shed 0 bases, with 14 bases lying between them.

The chain has TRBV6-5 and TRBJ2-7; weak D call: TRBD1 (6 bases). The germline CDR1 and CDR2 sequences are MNHEY and SVGAGI. This CDR3 comprises 15 residues. V gave up 0 bases and J gave up 1 base, with 10 bases separating them. The CDR3, as DNA: TGTGCCAGCAGTTACTCCAGGGGAAATTCCTACGAGCAGTACTTC. The encoded protein is CASSYSRGNSYEQYF.

This clone came up once. This chain connects TRBV7-9 to TRBJ2-1; the match to TRBD2 covers 13 bases. This CDR3 region has 15 residues. The V and J ends lost 5 bases and 4 bases, in that order; junction bases with no gene match: 2. Germline values: CDR1 SEHNR, CDR2 FQNEAQ (reference sequence). CDR3 in amino acids: CASSLGLAGYNEQFF. CDR3 DNA: TGTGCCAGCAGCCTGGGACTAGCGGGGTACAATGAGCAGTTCTTC.

V usage is TRBV30 and J usage is TRBJ1-2, with 7 bases aligning to TRBD1. Trimming took 4 bases from V and 6 from J; bases not matched to a gene: 11. Germline lookup yields CDR1 GTSNPN and CDR2 SVGIG (reference sequence). This CDR3 has 14 residues. CDR3 residues: CAWKDPKGADGYTF. CDR3 sequence (DNA): TGTGCCTGGAAGGATCCAAAGGGGGCAGATGGCTACACCTTC. The variable domain in full, with the rest retrieved from reference TRBV30 and TRBJ1-2, is SQTIHQWPATLVQPVGSPLSLECTVEGTSNPNLYWYRQAAGRGLQLLFYSVGIGQISSEVPQNLSASRPQDRQFILSSKKLLLSDSGFYLCAWKDPKGADGYTFGSGTRLTVV.

The V call is TRBV6-6, the J call TRBJ1-6; 10 positions agree with TRBD1. CDR1 and CDR2 (germline): MNHNY, SVGAGI (reference sequence). This CDR3 contains 15 residues. The J segment lost 10 bases and the V segment lost 6 bases, leaving 9 bases of the junction unmatched. The CDR3 sequence is CASSDRDRGASPLHF. CDR3 DNA sequence: TGTGCCAGCAGCGACCGGGACAGGGGTGCCTCACCCCTCCACTTT.

The gene calls are TRBV7-2 and TRBJ1-1; 8 bases match TRBD1. The germline gives CDR1 SGHTA, CDR2 FQGNSA. After removal of 0 bases from V and 11 bases from J, the junction contained 5 bases not matched to a gene. The CDR3 has 13 amino acids. The CDR3 nucleotides are TGTGCCAGCAGCTTAGCGCGGGACAGGAATGCTTTCTTT. It is translated as CASSLARDRNAFF. The full variable domain, completed using reference TRBV7-2 and TRBJ1-1, is GAGVSQSPSNKVTEKGKDVELRCDPISGHTALYWYRQSLGQGLEFLIYFQGNSAPDKSGLPSDRFSAERTGGSVSTLTIQRTQQEDSAVYLCASSLARDRNAFFGQGTRLTVV.

This chain joins TRBV2 and TRBJ2-1, with TRBD1 as a possible D gene (5 bases). Germline V gives CDR1 SNHLY, CDR2 FYNNEI. The CDR3 runs 12 residues. Between the trimmed V and J ends, which lost 6 bases and 8 bases, there was a span of 11 bases. DNA of the CDR3: TGTGCCAGCAGCTCCCAGGGCTATGAGCAGTTCTTC. Protein sequence: CASSSQGYEQFF.

This chain joins TRBV7-6 and TRBJ1-2, with TRBD1 identical over 7 bases. This CDR3 has 13 residues. Per the germline V gene, CDR1 is SGHVS and CDR2 is FNYEAQ. Unmatched junction bases numbered 5, after V lost 5 bases and J lost 5 bases. CDR3 region: CASSPGTAYGYTF. The CDR3 DNA sequence: TGTGCCAGCAGCCCGGGGACAGCATATGGCTACACCTTC.

A remark on this clone: The sample has other DNA sequences that encode this CDR3 too. V and J are TRBV6-5 and TRBJ1-3, with a weak D call TRBD1 (5 bases). V lost 2 bases and J 0 bases, leaving 11 bases between the germline ends. The length of the CDR3 is 16 residues. The germline CDR1 and CDR2 sequences are MNHEY and SVGAGI. The DNA of the CDR3 is TGTGCCAGCAGTTACGAAGGGGTCAGCTCTGGAAACACCATATATTTT. It is translated as CASSYEGVSSGNTIYF.

V usage is TRBV29-1 and J usage is TRBJ1-2; possibly TRBD1 for D (5 bases). Germline CDR1 SQVTM, CDR2 ANQGSEA. Between the trimmed V and J ends, which lost 7 bases and 3 bases, there was a span of 15 bases. This CDR3 has 13 residues. The CDR3 DNA is TGCAGCGCCAGGGTAAGAAATGACTATGGCTACACCTTC. Its translation: CSARVRNDYGYTF.

This rearrangement joins TRBV7-2 to TRBJ1-1; D uncertain. The CDR3 has 16 residues. Germline values: CDR1 SGHTA, CDR2 FQGNSA. Trimming pared 6 bases from V and 5 bases from J, leaving 22 bases between. As DNA, the CDR3 is TGTGCCAGCAGAAGAAGAGGGTTTAGAGAAGGGACTGAAGCTTTCTTT. Translating gives CASRRRGFREGTEAFF.

The genes are TRBV7-8 and TRBJ1-4; D call uncertain. This CDR3 comprises 15 residues. CDR1 SGHVS and CDR2 FQNEAQ come from the germline V gene. V was pared by 2 bases and J by 6 bases, with 13 bases between. The CDR3 nucleotides read TGTGCCAGCAGCTTACTAAGGAACCGGGATGAAAAACTGTTTTTT. Translation gives CASSLLRNRDEKLFF.

The V call is TRBV6-5, the J call TRBJ2-1; tentative D call: TRBD1 (6 bases). The germline CDR1 and CDR2 sequences are MNHEY and SVGAGI. Deletions cut 0 bases from V and 5 bases from J, with 14 bases between. This CDR3 has 16 amino acids. The DNA of the CDR3 is TGTGCCAGCAGTTACTCTACCCGGGACAAGAACAATGAGCAGTTCTTC. This sequence encodes CASSYSTRDKNNEQFF.

This chain connects TRBV7-2 to TRBJ1-1; 8 bases line up with TRBD1. V lost 0 bases to trimming and J lost 6 bases; unmatched junction nucleotides: 9. There are 16 residues in the CDR3. Germline-derived CDR1 and CDR2 are SGHTA and FQGNSA. The CDR3 is CASSLAPDRVVAEAFF. In DNA form, the CDR3 reads TGTGCCAGCAGCTTAGCCCCGGACAGGGTTGTCGCTGAAGCTTTCTTT.

V usage is TRBV5-1 and J usage is TRBJ1-2, with TRBD1 matching over 7 bases. Germline CDR1 and CDR2: SGHRS and YFSETQ. With V trimmed by 0 bases and J by 3 bases, 5 bases remained unmatched. This CDR3 region has 15 residues. CDR3 DNA sequence: TGCGCCAGCAGCTTGGGAGGGGGCCTCGACTATGGCTACACCTTC. Its protein product is CASSLGGGLDYGYTF.

The chain uses TRBV7-3 and TRBJ2-5; perhaps TRBD1 as D (6 bases). Germline V CDR1 and CDR2: SGHTA, FQGTGA. Trimming removed 2 bases at V and 2 bases at J, with 9 bases between. The CDR3 spans 14 residues. CDR3 nucleotide sequence: TGTGCCAGCAGCTTAGGCAGGGGACAAGAGACCCAGTACTTC. This translates into CASSLGRGQETQYF.

This clone has more than one count but fewer than ten. The chain combines TRBV7-9 with TRBJ1-4, with 9 nucleotides matching TRBD1. The V and J ends lost 5 bases and 8 bases, in that order; junction bases with no gene match: 6. There are 14 residues in the CDR3. CDR1 and CDR2 from the germline V gene are SEHNR and FQNEAQ (reference sequence). This CDR3 reads CASSTGQGSEKLFF. The CDR3 DNA follows: TGTGCCAGCAGCACCGGACAGGGGTCGGAAAAACTGTTTTTT.

This chain uses TRBV27 with TRBJ2-7, with D possibly matching TRBD1 (7 bases). The V end lost 6 bases, the J end lost 0 bases, and 15 bases lay between the germline ends. This CDR3 has 15 residues. The V gene's germline CDR1 is MNHEY and CDR2 SMNVEV (reference sequence). The DNA of the CDR3 is TGTGCCAGCAGCACCCGGGGGACAGCCTCCTACGAGCAGTACTTC. It codes for CASSTRGTASYEQYF.

This chain connects TRBV28 to TRBJ1-1, with D tentatively TRBD1 (6 bases). Trimming removed 3 bases at V and 0 bases at J, with 11 bases between. Germline assignment: CDR1 MDHEN and CDR2 SYDVKM. The length of the CDR3 is 15 residues. The CDR3 spells CASSLVGGVNTEAFF. The CDR3 bases are TGTGCCAGCAGTTTGGTTGGGGGCGTGAACACTGAAGCTTTCTTT.

A single count supports this clone. J is TRBJ1-3 and V is TRBV25-1; D ambiguous. Per the germline V gene, CDR1 is MGHDK and CDR2 is SYGVNS. Trimming removed 3 bases from V and 0 bases from J, with 18 bases in between. The CDR3 has 18 amino acids. The CDR3 loop reads CASSDPPGVGFSGNTIYF. The DNA of the CDR3 is TGTGCCAGCAGTGACCCCCCCGGGGTGGGCTTCTCTGGAAACACCATATATTTT.

This clone was observed once. The same CDR3 is also encoded by other DNA sequences in this sample. J is TRBJ2-5 and V is TRBV18, with 7 positions matching TRBD1. The CDR3 has 13 amino acids. CDR1 is KGHSH, CDR2 LQKENI, per germline. V gave up 5 bases and J gave up 3 bases; unmatched junction bases: 3. In nucleotides, the CDR3 is TGTGCCAGCTCATTGGGACAGAAAGAGACCCAGTACTTC. This sequence encodes CASSLGQKETQYF.